The rows below give T cell receptor beta chains drawn from one sample of a study of cytomegalovirus exposure and HLA in healthy donors. Some clones are missing from TCRdb's copy, which holds only in-frame ones; the method was immunoSEQ multiplex PCR. The table lists 200,000 or so clones, about 80% of them singletons. Sequences were obtained from PBMCs. The receptors originated from a woman in her twenties or thirties in good health and CMV-seronegative. CDR3s leave out the opening cysteine and the closing phenylalanine or tryptophan. Rows may omit the clone size; those that give it use once, few, many or a size class.

abundance: -; j_gene: TRBJ2-3; v_gene: TRBV15; CDR3aa: ATSRESKALYSGGGDTQY
abundance: -; j_gene: -; v_gene: TRBV6-1; CDR3aa: ASSKREGGDEQY
abundance: -; j_gene: TRBJ2-5; v_gene: TRBV18; CDR3aa: ASSPRTETQY
abundance: -; j_gene: TRBJ2-7; v_gene: TRBV4-2; CDR3aa: ASSQVGGTYEQY
abundance: -; j_gene: TRBJ2-7; v_gene: TRBV29-1; CDR3aa: SVGTDYEQY
abundance: -; j_gene: TRBJ2-7; v_gene: TRBV7-9; CDR3aa: ASSDYTGGSSYEQY
abundance: once; j_gene: TRBJ1-1; v_gene: TRBV29-1; CDR3aa: SGDRDRGKAF
abundance: few; j_gene: TRBJ1-1; v_gene: TRBV7-9; CDR3aa: ASSLLRGLEAF
abundance: -; j_gene: TRBJ1-5; v_gene: TRBV28; CDR3aa: ASSLGLYSNQPQH
abundance: -; j_gene: TRBJ2-7; v_gene: TRBV27; CDR3aa: ASSRGRTYEQY
abundance: few; j_gene: -; v_gene: TRBV5-6; CDR3aa: ASSLGQIGYEQY
abundance: -; j_gene: TRBJ2-5; v_gene: TRBV30; CDR3aa: AWDVGSETQY
abundance: -; j_gene: TRBJ1-5; v_gene: TRBV11-3; CDR3aa: ASYQYPTGPTVNQPQH
abundance: -; j_gene: TRBJ1-4; v_gene: TRBV29-1; CDR3aa: SAWTGREKLF
abundance: -; j_gene: TRBJ1-1; v_gene: TRBV9; CDR3aa: ASSPPHSHERAF
abundance: -; j_gene: TRBJ2-7; v_gene: TRBV5-3; CDR3aa: ARSRLGTEDEQY
abundance: -; j_gene: TRBJ2-7; v_gene: TRBV7-8; CDR3aa: ASSPRGTSIDWGLDEQY
abundance: -; j_gene: TRBJ1-1; v_gene: TRBV7-9; CDR3aa: ASSSWARGENTEAF
abundance: -; j_gene: TRBJ2-4; v_gene: TRBV6-6; CDR3aa: ASSYSSAGGENIQY
abundance: -; j_gene: TRBJ1-5; v_gene: TRBV11-1; CDR3aa: ASSLARGAPQH
abundance: -; j_gene: TRBJ1-2; v_gene: TRBV29-1; CDR3aa: SVESGVRQGYGYT
abundance: -; j_gene: TRBJ1-5; v_gene: TRBV19; CDR3aa: ASSIQDVQPQH
abundance: -; j_gene: TRBJ2-2; v_gene: TRBV6-1; CDR3aa: ASSGSSGELF
abundance: -; j_gene: TRBJ2-1; v_gene: TRBV18; CDR3aa: ASSPPPSDYNEQF
abundance: -; j_gene: TRBJ2-7; v_gene: TRBV19; CDR3aa: ASSSRGWAYEQY
abundance: -; j_gene: TRBJ2-1; v_gene: TRBV7-9; CDR3aa: ASSPGQVNNEQF
abundance: few; j_gene: TRBJ2-3; v_gene: TRBV6-1; CDR3aa: ASSVRRGTSTDTQY
abundance: -; j_gene: TRBJ1-2; v_gene: TRBV7-9; CDR3aa: ASSYRDSHYGYT
abundance: -; j_gene: TRBJ1-1; v_gene: TRBV18; CDR3aa: ASSPRGWDTEAF
abundance: -; j_gene: TRBJ1-6; v_gene: TRBV10-3; CDR3aa: AITRDSEDSPLH
abundance: -; j_gene: TRBJ2-3; v_gene: TRBV5-1; CDR3aa: ASSLAGSYTQY
abundance: -; j_gene: TRBJ2-7; v_gene: TRBV6-1; CDR3aa: ATDRDFYEQY
abundance: -; j_gene: TRBJ1-2; v_gene: TRBV27; CDR3aa: ASSKNRDRDYGYP
abundance: -; j_gene: TRBJ1-5; v_gene: TRBV7-8; CDR3aa: ASSLSGGAGQPQH
abundance: -; j_gene: TRBJ2-7; v_gene: TRBV30; CDR3aa: AWSRDRPYEQY
abundance: -; j_gene: TRBJ2-5; v_gene: TRBV2; CDR3aa: ASSEGLGGSWETQY
abundance: -; j_gene: TRBJ1-2; v_gene: TRBV5-4; CDR3aa: ASSLTGGFGYT
abundance: -; j_gene: TRBJ1-2; v_gene: TRBV7-9; CDR3aa: ASSLVQGYGYT
abundance: -; j_gene: TRBJ1-4; v_gene: TRBV5-1; CDR3aa: ASSSGQINEKLF
abundance: -; j_gene: TRBJ2-1; v_gene: TRBV6-5; CDR3aa: ASSRRLAGGYEQF
abundance: -; j_gene: TRBJ2-7; v_gene: TRBV25-1; CDR3aa: ASSDSRDSSYEQY
abundance: -; j_gene: TRBJ1-6; v_gene: TRBV5-1; CDR3aa: ASSFSTAGQGNSPLH
abundance: -; j_gene: TRBJ2-2; v_gene: TRBV5-1; CDR3aa: ASSWTGYTGELF
abundance: -; j_gene: TRBJ1-6; v_gene: TRBV27; CDR3aa: ASGPGGISPLH
abundance: -; j_gene: TRBJ1-4; v_gene: TRBV28; CDR3aa: ASTLVRGLEEKLF
abundance: once; j_gene: TRBJ2-2; v_gene: TRBV7-6; CDR3aa: ASSQRMGTGELF
abundance: -; j_gene: TRBJ1-2; v_gene: TRBV9; CDR3aa: ASSVVSGGGQGYGYT
abundance: -; j_gene: TRBJ1-2; v_gene: TRBV13; CDR3aa: ASSLGPGGDGYT
abundance: few; j_gene: TRBJ2-3; v_gene: TRBV4-1; CDR3aa: ASSLPGAGASTDTQY
abundance: -; j_gene: TRBJ1-2; v_gene: TRBV6-6; CDR3aa: ASSYSIEGYT
abundance: -; j_gene: TRBJ2-3; v_gene: TRBV6-5; CDR3aa: AAPRGTQY
abundance: -; j_gene: TRBJ2-3; v_gene: TRBV28; CDR3aa: AINLGGDTDTQY